This T cell receptor beta chain was identified during a study of blood T cell repertoires in COVID-19. Sequencing used immunoSEQ multiplex PCR; TCRdb keeps in-frame clones, though not all of them. The table records 150,000 to 200,000 clones, under 95% of them present only once. The specimen sequenced was peripheral blood. This clonotype was sampled from a man aged 18 to 30 with COVID-19, enrolled during active disease.

The CDR3 DNA reads as TGTGCCAGTAGTCGTCCGGGACAGGGAGTTTCCTTTGCCTACAATGAGCAGTTCTTC. Its protein product is CASSRPGQGVSFAYNEQFF. The chain carries TRBV19 and TRBJ2-1, with TRBD1 matching 9 bases. The J segment lost 2 bases and the V segment lost 5 bases, leaving 16 bases of the junction unmatched. CDR1 LNHDA and CDR2 SQIVND come from the germline V gene (reference sequence). The length of the CDR3 is 19 residues.